This T cell receptor (beta chain) comes out of a study of blood T cells in healthy people across ages. With a J-beta primer mix and a sample-barcoded 5' primer, a second PCR ran roughly 6 to 11 cycles. Using its own MiXCR run on the 5' RACE reads, TCRdb lists one record per CDR3 protein. The sample records hundreds of thousands of distinct CDR3 sequences, 62% being singletons. CDR3 size: 14 residues. Deletions cut 7 bases from V and 7 bases from J, with 20 bases between. CDR1 and CDR2 from the germline V gene are SQVTM and ANQGSEA. The sequence was obtained from a man between 25 and 39 years old in good health. The J gene is TRBJ2-1, the V gene TRBV29-1, with D possibly TRBD2 on 6 matching bases. The sequencing sample was made of blood. This chain's CDR3 is CSAEGRRRGNEQFF. CDR3 nucleotides: TGCAGCGCAGAAGGGCGGCGGCGGGGTAATGAGCAGTTCTTC.